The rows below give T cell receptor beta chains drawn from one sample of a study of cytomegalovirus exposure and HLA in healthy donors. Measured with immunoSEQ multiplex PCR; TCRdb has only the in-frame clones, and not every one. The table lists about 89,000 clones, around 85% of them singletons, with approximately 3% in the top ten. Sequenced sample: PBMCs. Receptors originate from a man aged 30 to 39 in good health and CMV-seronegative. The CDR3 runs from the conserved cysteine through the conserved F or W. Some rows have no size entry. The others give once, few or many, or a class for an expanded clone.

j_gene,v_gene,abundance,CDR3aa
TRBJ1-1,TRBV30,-,CAWSVLTGNTEAFF
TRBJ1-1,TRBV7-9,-,CASSPRGEGEAFF
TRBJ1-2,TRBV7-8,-,CASSQGQGTANYGYTF
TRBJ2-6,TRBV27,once,CASTQGSTYSGANVLTF
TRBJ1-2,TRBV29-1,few,CSVGRDRERANYGYTF
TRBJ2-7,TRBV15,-,CATSSGVSYEQYF
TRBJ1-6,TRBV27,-,CASSAPGQVDSPLHF
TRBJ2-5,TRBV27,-,CASSLSRDLTQYF
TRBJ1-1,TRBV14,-,CAISSDSEAFF
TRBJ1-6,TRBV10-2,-,CASSEQGLDNSPLHF
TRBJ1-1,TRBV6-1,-,CASSEAGGDTEAFF
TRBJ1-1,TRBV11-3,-,CASSAQTGLNTEAFF
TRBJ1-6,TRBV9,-,CASSVAGPAGGPLHF
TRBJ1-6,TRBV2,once,CASSVIGLNSPLHF
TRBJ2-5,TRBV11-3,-,CASSYTGAVQETQYF
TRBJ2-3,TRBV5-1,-,CASSRSGGSTDTQYF
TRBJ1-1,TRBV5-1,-,CASQGQLNTEAFF
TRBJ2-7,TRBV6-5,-,CASLGGDSYEQYF
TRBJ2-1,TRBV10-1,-,CASSGPPYGNEQFF
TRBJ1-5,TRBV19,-,CASSIINQPQHF
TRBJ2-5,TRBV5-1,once,CASSLKTGIETQYF
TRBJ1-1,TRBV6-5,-,CASSYGGHQTFF
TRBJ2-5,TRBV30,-,CAWEIGTGGGDQYF
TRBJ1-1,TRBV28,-,CASRPGTGGPNTEAFF
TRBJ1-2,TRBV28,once,CASSPGTGGGYTF
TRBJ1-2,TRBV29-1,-,CSVGQGSDYTF
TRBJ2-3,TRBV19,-,CASSPTVSPQYF
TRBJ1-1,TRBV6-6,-,CASSYSRTGDTEAFF
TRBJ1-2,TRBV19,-,CASRHYGYTF
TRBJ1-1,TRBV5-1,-,CASSLNRDREAFF
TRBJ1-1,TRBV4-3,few,CASSLDRGNTEAFF
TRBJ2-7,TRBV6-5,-,CASSYGGDPYEQYF
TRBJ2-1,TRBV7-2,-,CASNLLNRGNEQFF
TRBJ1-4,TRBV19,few,CASRNGSPGNEKLFF
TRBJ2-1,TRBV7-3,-,CASSWTGNDEQFF
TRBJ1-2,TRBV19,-,CASSIPQGGGYTF
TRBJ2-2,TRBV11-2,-,CASSTYSQLLGHSGELFF
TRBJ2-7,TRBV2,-,CASSEQAAEQYF
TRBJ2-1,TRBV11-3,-,CASSLGTSSYNEQFF
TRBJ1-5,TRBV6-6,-,CASSYPEGPQHF
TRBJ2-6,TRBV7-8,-,CASSFFSGANVLTF
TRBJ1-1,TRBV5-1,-,CASSWGAGGMGTEAFF
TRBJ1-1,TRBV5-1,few,CASSFRDRYTEAFF
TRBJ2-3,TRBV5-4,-,CASSSTNTRDSQYF
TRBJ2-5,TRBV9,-,CASSVYRGGETQYF
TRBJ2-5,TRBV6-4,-,CASSPTSGGKETQYF
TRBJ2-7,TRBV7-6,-,CASSLAGTGAGGEQYF
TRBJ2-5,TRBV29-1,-,CSVEKRQRGTQETQYF
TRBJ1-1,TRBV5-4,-,CASSTGGDRVLGTEAFF
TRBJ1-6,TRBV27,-,CASSLEGVGQSPLHF